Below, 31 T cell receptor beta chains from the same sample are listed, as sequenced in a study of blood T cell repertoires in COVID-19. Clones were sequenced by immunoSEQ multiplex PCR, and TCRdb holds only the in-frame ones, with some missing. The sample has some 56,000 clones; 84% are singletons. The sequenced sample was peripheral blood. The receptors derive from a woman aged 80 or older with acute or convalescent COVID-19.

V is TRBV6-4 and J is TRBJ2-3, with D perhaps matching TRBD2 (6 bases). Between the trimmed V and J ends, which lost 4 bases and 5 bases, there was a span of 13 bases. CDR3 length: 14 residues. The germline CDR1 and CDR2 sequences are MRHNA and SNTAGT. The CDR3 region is CASSVDVSGDTQYF. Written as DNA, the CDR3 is TGTGCCAGCAGTGTGGATGTTAGCGGAGATACGCAGTATTTT.

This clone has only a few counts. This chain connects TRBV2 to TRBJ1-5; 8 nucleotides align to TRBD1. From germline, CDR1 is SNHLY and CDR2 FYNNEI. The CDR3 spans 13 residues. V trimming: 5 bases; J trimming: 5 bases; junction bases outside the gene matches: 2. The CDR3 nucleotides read TGTGCCAGCAGTCCGGACAGGGATCAGCCCCAGCATTTT. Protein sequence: CASSPDRDQPQHF. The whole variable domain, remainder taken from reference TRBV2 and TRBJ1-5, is EPEVTQTPSHQVTQMGQEVILRCVPISNHLYFYWYRQILGQKVEFLVSFYNNEISEKSEIFDDQFSVERPDGSNFTLKIRSTKLEDSAMYFCASSPDRDQPQHFGDGTRLSIL.

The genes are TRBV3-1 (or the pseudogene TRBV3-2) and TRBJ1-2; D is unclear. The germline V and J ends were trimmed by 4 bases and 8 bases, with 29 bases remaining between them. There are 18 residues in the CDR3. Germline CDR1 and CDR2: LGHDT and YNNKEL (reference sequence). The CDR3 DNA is TGTGCCAGCAGCCGGGAGAGTAGTGGGTTGCTTCCCATTTGGGGCTACACCTTC. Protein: CASSRESSGLLPIWGYTF.

CDR3 DNA sequence: TGTGCCAGCGGCCGAGGCTCCTACAATGAGCAGTTCTTC. This codes for CASGRGSYNEQFF. The chain recombines TRBV27 with TRBJ2-1; D is undetermined. V dropped 8 bases and J dropped 0 bases, with 8 bases sitting between them. The CDR3 is 13 amino acids. CDR1 and CDR2 from the germline V gene are MNHEY and SMNVEV (reference sequence).

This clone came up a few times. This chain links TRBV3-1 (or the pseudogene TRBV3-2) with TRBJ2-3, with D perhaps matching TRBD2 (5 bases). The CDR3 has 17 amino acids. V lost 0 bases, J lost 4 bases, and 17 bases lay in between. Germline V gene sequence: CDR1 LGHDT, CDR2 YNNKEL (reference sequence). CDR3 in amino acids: CASSQELSLTRADTQYF. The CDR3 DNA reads TGTGCCAGCAGCCAAGAACTCAGCCTCACTAGGGCAGATACGCAGTATTTT.

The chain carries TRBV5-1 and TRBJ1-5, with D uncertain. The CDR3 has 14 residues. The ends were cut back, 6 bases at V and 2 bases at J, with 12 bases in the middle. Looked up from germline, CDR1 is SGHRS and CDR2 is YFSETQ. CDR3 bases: TGCGCCAGCACCCTTCTTCCTGGCAATCAGCCCCAGCATTTT. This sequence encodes CASTLLPGNQPQHF.

CDR3 in DNA: TGCGCCAGCAGTGTAAGCAGGGGCTCATCTGCCGAGCAGTACTTC. Encoded protein: CASSVSRGSSAEQYF. This chain links TRBV10-1 with TRBJ2-7, with TRBD1 as a possible D gene (6 bases). V gave up 4 bases and J gave up 6 bases, with 19 bases separating them. This CDR3 has 15 residues. The germline gives CDR1 WNHNN, CDR2 SYGVQD (reference sequence).

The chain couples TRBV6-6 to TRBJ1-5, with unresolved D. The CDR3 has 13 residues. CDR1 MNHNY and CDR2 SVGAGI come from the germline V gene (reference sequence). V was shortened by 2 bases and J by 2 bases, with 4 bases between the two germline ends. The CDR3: CASSYRGNQPQHF. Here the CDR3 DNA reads TGTGCCAGCAGTTACCGGGGCAATCAGCCCCAGCATTTT.

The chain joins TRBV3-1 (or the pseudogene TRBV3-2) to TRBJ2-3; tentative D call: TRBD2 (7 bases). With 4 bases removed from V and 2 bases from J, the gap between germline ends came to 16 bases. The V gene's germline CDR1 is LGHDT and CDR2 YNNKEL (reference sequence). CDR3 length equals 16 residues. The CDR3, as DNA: TGTGCCAGCAGCCTGCAAGGCGGGGGCACCACAGATACGCAGTATTTT. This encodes CASSLQGGGTTDTQYF.

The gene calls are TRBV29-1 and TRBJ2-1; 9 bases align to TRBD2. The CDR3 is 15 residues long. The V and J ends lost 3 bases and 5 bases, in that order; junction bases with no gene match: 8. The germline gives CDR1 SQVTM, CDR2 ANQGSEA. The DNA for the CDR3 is TGCAGCGTTGATTTCAGGACTAGCGTAAACAATGAGCAGTTCTTC. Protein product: CSVDFRTSVNNEQFF.

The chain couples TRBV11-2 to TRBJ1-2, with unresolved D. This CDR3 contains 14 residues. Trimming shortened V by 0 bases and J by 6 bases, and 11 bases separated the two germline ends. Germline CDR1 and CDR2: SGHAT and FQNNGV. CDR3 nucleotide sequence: TGTGCCAGCAGCTTAGAGCACCAGATGGATGGCTACACCTTC. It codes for CASSLEHQMDGYTF.

In nucleotides, the CDR3 is TGTGCCAGCAGCGGTCTAGCGGGGGGGAAAGAGACCCAGTACTTC. Encoded protein: CASSGLAGGKETQYF. The chain recombines TRBV11-3 with TRBJ2-5; 12 bases map to TRBD2. J was trimmed by 3 bases and V by 5 bases; bases with no gene match: 4. Germline CDR1 is SGHNT and CDR2 is YENEEA. The CDR3 consists of 15 residues.

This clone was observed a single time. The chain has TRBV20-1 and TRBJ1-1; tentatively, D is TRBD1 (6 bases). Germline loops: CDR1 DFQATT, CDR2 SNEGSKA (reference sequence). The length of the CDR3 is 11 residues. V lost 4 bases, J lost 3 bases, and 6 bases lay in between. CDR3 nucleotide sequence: TGCAGTGCTAAGGGGGACACTGAAGCTTTCTTT. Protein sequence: CSAKGDTEAFF.

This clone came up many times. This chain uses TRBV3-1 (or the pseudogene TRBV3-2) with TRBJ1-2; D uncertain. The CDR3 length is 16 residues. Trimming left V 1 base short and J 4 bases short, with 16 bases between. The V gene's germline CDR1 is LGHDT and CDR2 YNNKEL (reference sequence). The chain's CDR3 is CASSQGGGGSLYGYTF. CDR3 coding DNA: TGTGCCAGCAGCCAAGGGGGTGGAGGATCACTCTATGGCTACACCTTC.

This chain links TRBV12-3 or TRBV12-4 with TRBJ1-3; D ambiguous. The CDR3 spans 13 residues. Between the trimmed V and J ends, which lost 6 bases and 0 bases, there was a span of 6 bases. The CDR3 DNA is TGTGCCAGCAGGACAAGCTCTGGAAACACCATATATTTT. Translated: CASRTSSGNTIYF.

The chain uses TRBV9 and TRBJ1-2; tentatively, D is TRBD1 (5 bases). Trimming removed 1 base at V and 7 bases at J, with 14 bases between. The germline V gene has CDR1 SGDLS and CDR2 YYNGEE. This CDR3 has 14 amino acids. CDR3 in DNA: TGTGCCAGCAGCGTACGTCAGGTCGGGGGTGGCTACACCTTC. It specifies CASSVRQVGGGYTF.

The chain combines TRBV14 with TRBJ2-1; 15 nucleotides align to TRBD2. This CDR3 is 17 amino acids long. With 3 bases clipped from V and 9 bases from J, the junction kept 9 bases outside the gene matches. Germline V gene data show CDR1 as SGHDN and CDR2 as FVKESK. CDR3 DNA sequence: TGTGCCAGCAGCCACGGACTAGCGGGGGGGTTAGGTGGTGAGCAGTTCTTC. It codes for CASSHGLAGGLGGEQFF.

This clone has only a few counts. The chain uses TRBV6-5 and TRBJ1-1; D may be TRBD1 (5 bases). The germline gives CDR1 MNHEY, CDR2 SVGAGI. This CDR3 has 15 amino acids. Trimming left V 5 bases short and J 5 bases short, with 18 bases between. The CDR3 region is CASSRGRQTGTEAFF. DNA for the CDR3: TGTGCCAGCAGTCGCGGAAGACAGACCGGGACTGAAGCTTTCTTT.

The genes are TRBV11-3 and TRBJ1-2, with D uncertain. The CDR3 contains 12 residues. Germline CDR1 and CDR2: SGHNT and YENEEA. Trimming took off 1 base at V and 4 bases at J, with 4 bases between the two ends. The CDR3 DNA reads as TGTGCCAGCAGCTTAGGGAGCTATGGCTACACCTTC. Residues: CASSLGSYGYTF.

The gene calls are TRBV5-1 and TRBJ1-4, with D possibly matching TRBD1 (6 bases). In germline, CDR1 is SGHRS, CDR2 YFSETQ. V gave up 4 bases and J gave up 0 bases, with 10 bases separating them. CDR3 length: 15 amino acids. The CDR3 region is CASSNRQATNEKLFF. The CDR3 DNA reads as TGCGCCAGCAGCAACCGACAGGCAACTAATGAAAAACTGTTTTTT. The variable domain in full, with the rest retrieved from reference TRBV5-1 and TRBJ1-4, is KAGVTQTPRYLIKTRGQQVTLSCSPISGHRSVSWYQQTPGQGLQFLFEYFSETQRNKGNFPGRFSGRQFSNSRSEMNVSTLELGDSALYLCASSNRQATNEKLFFGSGTQLSVL.

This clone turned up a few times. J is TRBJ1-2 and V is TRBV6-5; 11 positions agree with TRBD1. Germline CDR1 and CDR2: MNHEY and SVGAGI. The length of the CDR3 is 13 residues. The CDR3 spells CATTGTGGYGYTF. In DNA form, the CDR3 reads TGTGCTACCACCGGGACAGGGGGCTATGGCTACACCTTC.

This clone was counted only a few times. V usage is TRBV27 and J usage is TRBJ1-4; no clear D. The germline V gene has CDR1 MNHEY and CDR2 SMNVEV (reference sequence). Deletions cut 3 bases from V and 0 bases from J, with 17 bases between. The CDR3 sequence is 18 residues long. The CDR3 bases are TGTGCCAGCAGTTTCCAACCTCCTACCCTGACAACTAATGAAAAACTGTTTTTT. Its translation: CASSFQPPTLTTNEKLFF.

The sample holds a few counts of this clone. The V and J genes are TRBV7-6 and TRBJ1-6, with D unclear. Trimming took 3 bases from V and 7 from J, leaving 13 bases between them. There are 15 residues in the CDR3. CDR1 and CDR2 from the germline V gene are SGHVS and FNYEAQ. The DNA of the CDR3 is TGTGCCAGCAGCTTGGTCGGGGATTCGAATTCACCCCTCCACTTT. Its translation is CASSLVGDSNSPLHF.

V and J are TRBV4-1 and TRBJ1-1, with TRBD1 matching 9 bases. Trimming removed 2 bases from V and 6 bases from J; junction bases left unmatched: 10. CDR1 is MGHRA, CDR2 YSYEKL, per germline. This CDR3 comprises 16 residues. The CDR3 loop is CASSQIATGTGPEAFF. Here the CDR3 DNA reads TGCGCCAGCAGCCAAATCGCCACCGGGACAGGGCCTGAAGCTTTCTTT.

CDR3 coding DNA: TGTGCCAGCATCAAAGACAGGGGTGCGGACACTGAAGCTTTCTTT. Residues: CASIKDRGADTEAFF. The genes are TRBV3-1 (or the pseudogene TRBV3-2) and TRBJ1-1, with 8 bases identical to TRBD1. The germline gives CDR1 LGHDT, CDR2 YNNKEL (reference sequence). V gave up 7 bases and J gave up 3 bases; unmatched junction bases: 10. CDR3 length equals 15 residues.

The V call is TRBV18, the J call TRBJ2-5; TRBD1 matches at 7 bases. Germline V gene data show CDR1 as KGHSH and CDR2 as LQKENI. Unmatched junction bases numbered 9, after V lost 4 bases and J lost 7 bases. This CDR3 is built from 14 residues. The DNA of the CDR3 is TGTGCCAGCTCACAGGACAGGTCCCGCGGGACCCAGTACTTC. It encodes CASSQDRSRGTQYF.

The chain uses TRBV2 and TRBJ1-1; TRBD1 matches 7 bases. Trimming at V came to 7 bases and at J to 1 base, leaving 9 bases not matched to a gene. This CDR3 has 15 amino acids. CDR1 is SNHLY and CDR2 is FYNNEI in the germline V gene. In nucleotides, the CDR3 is TGTGCCAGCAACAAACAGGGGAAAGGGAACACTGAAGCTTTCTTT. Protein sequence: CASNKQGKGNTEAFF.

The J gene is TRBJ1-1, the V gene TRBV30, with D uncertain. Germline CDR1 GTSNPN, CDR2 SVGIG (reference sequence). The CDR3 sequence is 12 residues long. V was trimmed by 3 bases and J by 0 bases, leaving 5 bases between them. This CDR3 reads CAWRNMNTEAFF. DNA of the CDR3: TGTGCCTGGAGGAACATGAACACTGAAGCTTTCTTT.

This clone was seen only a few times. The CDR3 protein is CATSDPDRDTGELFF. DNA for the CDR3: TGTGCCACCAGTGATCCCGACAGGGACACCGGGGAGCTGTTTTTT. The chain recombines TRBV24-1 with TRBJ2-2, with 7 bases lining up with TRBD1. From germline, CDR1 is KGHDR and CDR2 SFDVKD. The CDR3 is 15 amino acids. V shed 3 bases and J 3 bases; nucleotides not matched to a gene: 3.

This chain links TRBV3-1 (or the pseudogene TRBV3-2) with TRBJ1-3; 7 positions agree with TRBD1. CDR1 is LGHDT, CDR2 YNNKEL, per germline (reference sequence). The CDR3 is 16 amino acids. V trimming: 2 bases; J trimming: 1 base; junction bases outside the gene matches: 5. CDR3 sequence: CASSQLTGDSGNTIYF. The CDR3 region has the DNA TGTGCCAGCAGCCAACTCACAGGGGATTCTGGAAACACCATATATTTT.

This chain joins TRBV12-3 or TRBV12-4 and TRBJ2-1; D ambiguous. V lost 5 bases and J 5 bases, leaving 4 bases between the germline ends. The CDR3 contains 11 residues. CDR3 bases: TGTGCCAGCAGTATCAACAATGAGCAGTTCTTC. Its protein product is CASSINNEQFF.